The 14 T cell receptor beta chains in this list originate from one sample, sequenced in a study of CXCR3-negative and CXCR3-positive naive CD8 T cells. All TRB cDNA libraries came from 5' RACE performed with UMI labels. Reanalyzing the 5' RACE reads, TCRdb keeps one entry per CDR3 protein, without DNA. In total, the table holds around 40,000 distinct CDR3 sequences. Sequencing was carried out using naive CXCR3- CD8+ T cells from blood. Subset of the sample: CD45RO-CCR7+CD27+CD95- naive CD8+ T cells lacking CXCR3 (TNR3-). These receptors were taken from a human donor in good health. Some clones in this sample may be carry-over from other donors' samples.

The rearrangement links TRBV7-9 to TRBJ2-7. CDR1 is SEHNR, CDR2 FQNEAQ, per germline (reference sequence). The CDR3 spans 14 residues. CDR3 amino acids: CASSEAGRPYEQYF.

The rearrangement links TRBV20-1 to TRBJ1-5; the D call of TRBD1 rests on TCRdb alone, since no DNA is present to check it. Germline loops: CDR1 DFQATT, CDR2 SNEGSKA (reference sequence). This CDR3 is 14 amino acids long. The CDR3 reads CSTSPGAGNQPQHF.

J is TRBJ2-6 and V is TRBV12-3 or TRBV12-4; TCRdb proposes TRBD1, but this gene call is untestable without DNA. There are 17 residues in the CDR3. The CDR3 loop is CASSGDSPSSGANVLTF.

The CDR3 reads CASSITSGGAAPMADTQYF. The chain combines TRBV12-3 or TRBV12-4 with TRBJ2-3; TCRdb reports TRBD2, a call that lacks DNA to check it against. The CDR3 has 19 amino acids.

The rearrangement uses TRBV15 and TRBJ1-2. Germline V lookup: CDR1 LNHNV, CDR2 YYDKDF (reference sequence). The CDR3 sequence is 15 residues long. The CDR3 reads CATSRVEGTIYGYTF.

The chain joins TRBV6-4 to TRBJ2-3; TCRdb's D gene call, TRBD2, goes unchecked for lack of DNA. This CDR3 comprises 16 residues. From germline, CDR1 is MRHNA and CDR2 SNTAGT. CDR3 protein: CASSDSYAGGTDTQYF.

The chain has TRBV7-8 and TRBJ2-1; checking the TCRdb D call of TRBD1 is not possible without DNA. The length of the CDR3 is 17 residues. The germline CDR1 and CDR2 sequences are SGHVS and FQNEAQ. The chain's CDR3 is CASSSPIDSKPYNEQFF.

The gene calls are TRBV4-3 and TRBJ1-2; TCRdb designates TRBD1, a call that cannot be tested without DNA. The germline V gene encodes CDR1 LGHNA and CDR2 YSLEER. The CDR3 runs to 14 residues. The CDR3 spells CASSHGRGLDGYTF.

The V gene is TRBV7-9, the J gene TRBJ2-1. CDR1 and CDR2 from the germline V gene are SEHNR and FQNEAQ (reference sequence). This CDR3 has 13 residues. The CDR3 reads CASSDSSYNEQFF.

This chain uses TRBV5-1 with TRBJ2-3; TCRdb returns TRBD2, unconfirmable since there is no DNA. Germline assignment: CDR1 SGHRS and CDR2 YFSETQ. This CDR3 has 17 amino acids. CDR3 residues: CASSLEAAGSYTDTQYF.

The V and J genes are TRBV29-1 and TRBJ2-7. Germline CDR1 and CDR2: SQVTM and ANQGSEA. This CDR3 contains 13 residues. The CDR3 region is CSVVGGTSYEQYF.

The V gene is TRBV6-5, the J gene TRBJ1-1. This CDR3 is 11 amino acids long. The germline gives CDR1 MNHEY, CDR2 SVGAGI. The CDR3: CASRVGTEAFF.

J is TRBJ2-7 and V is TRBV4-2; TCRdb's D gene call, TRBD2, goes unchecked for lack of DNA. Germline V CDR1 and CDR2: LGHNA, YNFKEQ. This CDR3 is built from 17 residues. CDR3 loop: CASSHSTHLDSAYEQYF.

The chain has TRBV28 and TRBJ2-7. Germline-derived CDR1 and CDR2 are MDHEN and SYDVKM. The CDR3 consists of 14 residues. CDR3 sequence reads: CASSFRPSSYEQYF.